The clone carrying this TCR beta chain was seen just once. The target antigen is unknown. Unstimulated regulatory T cells (CD4+CD25+CD127-), CD4+CD25- non-regulatory cells, CD4 and CD8 cells were FACS-sorted from thawed PBMCs. This sample is part of a study of Tregs in tolerant kidney transplant recipients. Looking at the study overall: Recipients received nonmyeloablative bone marrow transplants from related graft donors, with transient mixed chimerism.

Method: immunoSEQ multiplex PCR; TCRdb's copy keeps in-frame clones and lacks some. The sample lists approximately 16,000 clones; about four fifths were seen once. Trimming took 7 bases from V and 3 from J; bases not matched to a gene: 8. This CDR3 comprises 15 residues. The germline V gene has CDR1 MDHEN and CDR2 SYDVKM. General study findings and limits: This study did not directly address biological reproducibility. Antigen-driven expansion was suggested because donor-specific Tregs expanded more than all Tregs in tolerant patients.

Material: Tregs from blood, obtained before the transplant. The chain employs TRBV28 and TRBJ1-5; 8 nucleotides align to TRBD1. The TCR sequence derives from a human donor who received a combined kidney and bone marrow transplant. The CDR3 loop is CASTQGTGFNQPQHF. The CDR3 DNA reads TGTGCCAGCACACAAGGGACAGGATTCAATCAGCCCCAGCATTTT.